Listed here is a single TCR beta chain. Its recognized antigen is unknown. The record has no base qualities; no much larger clone is one base away. The immunoSEQ Assay, a bias-controlled multiplex PCR, was used to amplify TCRbeta CDR3 regions from genomic DNA. The authors processed their data as follows. Nucleated cell counts per sample were estimated from amplification of reference gene primers within the assay. To quantify the absolute abundance of each unique TCRbeta CDR3 rearrangement, sequence reads were collapsed and filtered. Productive Simpson clonality was computed per sample as the square root of Simpson's diversity index over productive rearrangements. This immuneACCESS table, as held by TCRdb, lists in-frame sequences with V and J called but not all clones. Of the missing ones, under half trace to an unresolved V gene in checked studies; the others have no known cause. That table furnishes V, J and clone size, whereas the DNA furnished D and trimming. This sample holds tens of thousands of clones; roughly 80% were observed only once. Approximately 17% of the sample rests with the top ten.

These data come from a study of blood T cell repertoires in COVID-19 (dated by TCRdb to the early 2020s). Notes on the research overall: The collaborator samples originated in the United States, Italy and Spain and spanned the acute and convalescent phases of COVID-19. The material from the prospective study consisted of cDNA or gDNA derived from T cells, B-cell-depleted T cells, or PBMCs. Subjects who had been exposed to COVID-19, were actively infected with it, or had recovered from it provided the deeply sampled blood TCRbeta repertoires that made up the dataset. Where available, HLA class I and class II types were obtained from metadata supplied by the sample provider rather than from assay-based typing. The sample metadata nearly always contained a de-identified subject ID, COVID-19 status, age in years and sex. The samples were drawn from two sources: the first 160 participants of the ongoing ImmuneRACE study, and 1,254 subjects contributed by 6 global collaborators. A freely available public database, intended as a resource for researchers studying the immune response to SARS-CoV-2, is where the repertoires were released.

Whole blood was collected in K2EDTA tubes by collaborating institutions according to the institutions' own protocols. For TCRbeta analysis, collaborators shipped samples as frozen whole blood, isolated PBMCs, or DNA extracted from either of those sample types. Study-wide findings and limitations: The amount of clinical and demographic metadata varied by source and participant and was provided uncurated.

Looking up the germline V gene yields CDR1 SQVTM and CDR2 ANQGSEA. Spanning cysteine to phenylalanine, the CDR3 consists of 14 amino acids. The sequence is cut down to CDR3 DNA, 42 bases in frame from base 1. V loses 4 bases of germline sequence and J loses 7 bases, and the interval between the two ends is 19 bases. The chain is assembled from TRBV29-1 and TRBJ1-2, with a tentative D gene TRBD1 over 5 matching bases. The origin of this receptor is a man in his sixties with acute or convalescent COVID-19. The specimen sequenced was peripheral blood. The bases read TGCAGCGTTGCTGGGGCAAGGGCCTACTCTGGCTACACCTTC. Its translation reads: CSVAGARAYSGYTF.